This entry concerns a single TCR beta chain. Its antigen target is currently unknown. Within one base of it there is no much larger clone, and no base qualities were kept. The CDR3, from cysteine to phenylalanine, totals 13 residues. The retained sequence is limited to the CDR3, 39 bases, with the frame set at the first base. V is cut by 6 bases and J by 5 bases, and the space between the germline ends is 14 bases. This sample stems from a study of blood T cell repertoires in COVID-19 (dated by TCRdb to the early 2020s). Regarding the research as a whole: Samples from collaborators originated in the United States, Italy and Spain and spanned both the acute and convalescent phases of COVID-19. The material from the prospective study consisted of cDNA or gDNA derived from T cells, B-cell-depleted T cells, or PBMCs. Subjects who had been exposed to COVID-19, were actively infected with it, or had recovered from it provided the deeply sampled blood TCRbeta repertoires that made up the dataset. The repertoires were made available in a free public database intended to serve as a resource for research on the immune response to SARS-CoV-2. Samples came from the ongoing ImmuneRACE study (first 160 participants) plus 1,254 subjects from 6 global collaborators. The sample metadata nearly always contained a de-identified subject ID, COVID-19 status, age in years and sex. HLA class I and class II types, where available, came from metadata supplied by the sample provider rather than from assay-based typing.

On the study overall, not on this receptor specifically: The quantity of clinical and demographic metadata differed by source and by participant and was supplied without curation.

TCRbeta CDR3 regions were amplified from genomic DNA using the immunoSEQ Assay, a bias-controlled multiplex PCR. The authors' pipeline ran thus. The number of nucleated cells in each sample was estimated from the amplification of reference gene primers within the assay. To quantify the absolute abundance of each unique TCRbeta CDR3 rearrangement, sequence reads were collapsed and filtered. For each sample, productive Simpson clonality was calculated as the square root of Simpson's diversity index over productive rearrangements. Held by TCRdb, this immuneACCESS table contains in-frame sequences only and omits some clones. Under half of the omission traces to an unresolved V gene where checked; the cause of the rest is unknown. V and J calls and clone size are as listed in that table; D and trimming were resolved from the DNA. The sample has over 150,000 clones on record, about 88% of them singletons. The ten largest clones take up over 15% of the sample.

One collaborating source in Seattle enrolled patients while the patients were actively infected and followed the patients over time throughout the course of disease. Collaborating institutions collected whole blood in K2EDTA tubes following their own protocols. For TCRbeta analysis, collaborator samples were shipped as frozen whole blood, as isolated PBMCs, or as DNA extracted from either sample type. The sample was peripheral blood. This clonotype was sampled from a man aged 45 to 65 with COVID-19, enrolled during active disease. The chain is made from TRBV12-3 or TRBV12-4 and TRBJ2-7, with TRBD2 as a weak D call on 6 bases. The CDR3 corresponds to CASRPASVHEQYF. The bases read TGTGCCAGCAGGCCCGCTAGCGTCCACGAGCAGTACTTC.